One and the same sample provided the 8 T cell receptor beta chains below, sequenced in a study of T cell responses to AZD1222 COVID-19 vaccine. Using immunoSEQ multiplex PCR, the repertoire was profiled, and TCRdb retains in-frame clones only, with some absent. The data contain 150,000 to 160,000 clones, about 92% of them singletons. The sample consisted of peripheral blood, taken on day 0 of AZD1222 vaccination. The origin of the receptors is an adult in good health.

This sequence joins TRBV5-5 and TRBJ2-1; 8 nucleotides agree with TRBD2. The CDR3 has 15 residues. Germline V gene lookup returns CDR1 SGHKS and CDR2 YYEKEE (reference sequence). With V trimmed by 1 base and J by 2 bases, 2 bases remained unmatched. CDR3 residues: CASSLLAGPYNEQFF. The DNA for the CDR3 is TGTGCCAGCAGCTTGCTAGCGGGCCCCTACAATGAGCAGTTCTTC. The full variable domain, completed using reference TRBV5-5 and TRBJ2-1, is DAGVTQSPTHLIKTRGQQVTLRCSPISGHKSVSWYQQVLGQGPQFIFQYYEKEERGRGNFPDRFSARQFPNYSSELNVNALLLGDSALYLCASSLLAGPYNEQFFGPGTRLTVL.

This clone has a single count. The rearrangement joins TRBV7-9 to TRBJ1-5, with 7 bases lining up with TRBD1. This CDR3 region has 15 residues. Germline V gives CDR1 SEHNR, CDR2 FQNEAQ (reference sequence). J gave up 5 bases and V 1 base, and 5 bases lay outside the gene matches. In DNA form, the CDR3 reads TGTGCCAGCAGCTTAGGACAGGGTACTTATCAGCCCCAGCATTTT. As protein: CASSLGQGTYQPQHF.

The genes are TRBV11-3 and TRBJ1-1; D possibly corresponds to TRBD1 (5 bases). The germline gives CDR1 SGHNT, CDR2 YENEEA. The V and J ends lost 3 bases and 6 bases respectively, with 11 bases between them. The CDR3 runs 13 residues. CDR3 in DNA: TGTGCCAGCAGCTTTTCAGGGATCTCTGAAGCTTTCTTT. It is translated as CASSFSGISEAFF.

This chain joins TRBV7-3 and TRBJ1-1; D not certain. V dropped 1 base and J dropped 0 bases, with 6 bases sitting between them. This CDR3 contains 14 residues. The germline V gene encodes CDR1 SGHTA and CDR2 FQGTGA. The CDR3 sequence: CASSLNRMNTEAFF. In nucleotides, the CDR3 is TGTGCCAGCAGCTTAAATCGCATGAACACTGAAGCTTTCTTT.

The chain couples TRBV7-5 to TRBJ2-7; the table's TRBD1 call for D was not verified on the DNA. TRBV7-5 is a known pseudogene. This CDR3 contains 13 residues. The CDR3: CARSSPGTDPQYF. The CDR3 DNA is TGTGCCAGAAGCTCCCCCGGGACAGACCCGCAGTACTTC.

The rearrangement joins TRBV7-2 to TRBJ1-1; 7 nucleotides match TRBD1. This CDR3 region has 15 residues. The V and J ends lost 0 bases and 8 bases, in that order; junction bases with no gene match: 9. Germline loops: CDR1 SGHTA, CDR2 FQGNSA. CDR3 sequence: CASSLALGQSAEAFF. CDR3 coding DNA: TGTGCCAGCAGCTTAGCGTTGGGACAGAGCGCCGAAGCTTTCTTT.

For the CDR3, the DNA is TGTGCCACCAGTGGGTACGGTTTGAACACTGAAGCTTTCTTT. Its translation: CATSGYGLNTEAFF. The chain recombines TRBV24-1 with TRBJ1-1, with D unclear. Germline CDR1 reads KGHDR; CDR2 reads SFDVKD. The CDR3 is made up of 14 amino acids. The V end lost 5 bases, the J end lost 0 bases, and 9 bases lay between the germline ends.

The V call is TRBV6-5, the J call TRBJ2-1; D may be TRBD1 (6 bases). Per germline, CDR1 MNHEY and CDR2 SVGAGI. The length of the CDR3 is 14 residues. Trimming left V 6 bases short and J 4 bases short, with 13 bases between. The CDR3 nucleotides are TGTGCCAGCAGACCTGATACAGGGTACAATGAGCAGTTCTTC. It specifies CASRPDTGYNEQFF.